Each of the 24 T cell receptor beta chains below was sequenced from the same sample in a study of T-cell reconstitution after alpha-beta-depleted transplantation in children (dated by TCRdb to the mid-2010s). Libraries were constructed by PCR. This sample was sequenced with an Illumina HiSeq 2500. Molecular barcoding was employed in the preparation of TCR libraries, with unique molecular identifiers being used to normalize TCRbeta repertoire quantification. In TCRdb, the public reads were trimmed at Q25 with fastp and aligned with MiXCR, with productive beta chains retained. Rows with a matching CDR3 protein are joined into one entry that keeps the most common DNA and genes. Recorded for this sample are a few hundred thousand distinct CDR3 sequences; about 16% of them occurred a single time. The ten largest clones capture 2.5% to 4% of the sample. Sequences were derived from PBMCs from the stem cell graft donor, sampled from the stem cell graft. Source of these receptors: a human donor who donated a stem cell graft to a child with acute lymphoblastic leukemia.

This clonotype was observed a few times. The V gene is TRBV4-1, the J gene TRBJ2-3, with no clear D. With 7 bases removed from V and 5 bases from J, the gap between germline ends came to 22 bases. Germline CDR1 MGHRA, CDR2 YSYEKL. There are 16 residues in the CDR3. The CDR3 region has the DNA TGCGCCAGCACGCAATCGGCCGGAAGGCCCGTAGATACGCAGTATTTT. Translation gives CASTQSAGRPVDTQYF.

A few counts support this clonotype. V gene TRBV5-1 combines with J gene TRBJ1-2; no firm D call. Deletions cut 3 bases from V and 7 bases from J, with 19 bases between. CDR1 and CDR2 (germline): SGHRS, YFSETQ. The length of the CDR3 is 15 residues. CDR3 amino acids: CASSSGFGQRTGYTF. In DNA, the CDR3 is TGCGCCAGCAGCTCTGGATTTGGGCAGCGTACTGGCTACACCTTC.

This chain connects TRBV20-1 to TRBJ2-7; 12 nucleotides line up with TRBD2. Germline-derived CDR1 and CDR2 are DFQATT and SNEGSKA (reference sequence). With 3 bases clipped from V and 0 bases from J, the junction kept 3 bases outside the gene matches. There are 15 residues in the CDR3. The CDR3 here is CSASGLAGSSYEQYF. The CDR3 DNA is TGCAGTGCTAGCGGACTAGCGGGGAGCTCCTACGAGCAGTACTTC.

This chain connects TRBV4-2 to TRBJ2-3; D gene ambiguous. Germline V CDR1 and CDR2: LGHNA, YNFKEQ. V was trimmed by 1 base and J by 3 bases, leaving 8 bases between them. The CDR3 runs 14 residues. The CDR3 region is CASSQGSLTDTQYF. Written as DNA, the CDR3 is TGTGCCAGCAGCCAAGGAAGCTTGACAGATACGCAGTATTTT.

This sequence joins TRBV19 and TRBJ2-7; D is unclear. The V gene's germline CDR1 is LNHDA and CDR2 SQIVND (reference sequence). The CDR3 has 15 residues. Deletions cut 0 bases from V and 2 bases from J, with 11 bases between. CDR3 region: CASSIDPTGTYEQYF. CDR3 DNA sequence: TGTGCCAGTAGTATAGATCCCACTGGTACCTACGAGCAGTACTTC.

This clonotype showed up just a few times. The chain combines TRBV11-2 with TRBJ1-1, with 7 bases aligning to TRBD1. Germline values: CDR1 SGHAT, CDR2 FQNNGV. CDR3 length: 15 residues. Germline trimming cut 4 bases from V and 0 bases from J; bases unmatched to any gene: 5. The CDR3 region has the DNA TGTGCCAGCAGCTCGACAGGGATGTTGAACACTGAAGCTTTCTTT. It translates to CASSSTGMLNTEAFF. The complete variable domain, with remaining parts taken from reference TRBV11-2 and TRBJ1-1, reads EAGVAQSPRYKIIEKRQSVAFWCNPISGHATLYWYQQILGQGPKLLIQFQNNGVVDDSQLPKDRFSAERLKGVDSTLKIQPAKLEDSAVYLCASSSTGMLNTEAFFGQGTRLTVV.

This clonotype was seen more than once but under ten times. This CDR3 reads CASSFPGGGVNTQYF. CDR3 nucleotides: TGTGCCAGCAGCTTCCCAGGTGGGGGGGTTAATACGCAGTATTTT. This chain joins TRBV7-2 and TRBJ2-3; 7 bases fit TRBD2. Trimming at V came to 3 bases and at J to 7 bases, leaving 10 bases not matched to a gene. Per germline, CDR1 SGHTA and CDR2 FQGNSA. This CDR3 spans 15 amino acids.

This clonotype was observed a few times. The chain carries TRBV7-8 and TRBJ2-1; D might be TRBD1 (6 bases). Germline V gene data show CDR1 as SGHVS and CDR2 as FQNEAQ. The CDR3 totals 14 residues. V lost 5 bases and J 8 bases, leaving 16 bases between the germline ends. CDR3: CASSPLRGGYEQFF. The CDR3, as DNA: TGTGCCAGCAGCCCTCTTCGTGGGGGCTATGAGCAGTTCTTC.

This clonotype came up a few times. The chain joins TRBV20-1 to TRBJ2-1; 9 nucleotides align to TRBD2. The V gene end was trimmed by 3 bases and the J gene end by 7 bases; junction bases not matched to a gene: 19. CDR1 and CDR2 (germline): DFQATT, SNEGSKA (reference sequence). CDR3 size: 18 residues. The CDR3 DNA reads as TGCAGTGCTAGGGGGGTTATAGCGGGAGCGACCTCCGGGAATGAGCAGTTCTTC. This gives the protein CSARGVIAGATSGNEQFF.

This chain links TRBV20-1 with TRBJ2-1; D gene ambiguous. The CDR3 consists of 11 residues. Trimming pared 5 bases from V and 5 bases from J, leaving 7 bases between. Germline V CDR1 and CDR2: DFQATT, SNEGSKA (reference sequence). The DNA for the CDR3 is TGCAGTGCTCACCCTAACAATGAGCAGTTCTTC. Translating it yields CSAHPNNEQFF.

This clonotype was observed a few times. V usage is TRBV11-2 and J usage is TRBJ1-5; no definite D call. Germline assignment: CDR1 SGHAT and CDR2 FQNNGV. Trimming took 2 bases from V and 0 from J, leaving 2 bases between them. The CDR3 extends over 13 amino acids. The CDR3 region has the DNA TGTGCCAGCAGCTTAACTAGCAATCAGCCCCAGCATTTT. This translates into CASSLTSNQPQHF.

This clonotype was seen a handful of times. The rearrangement joins TRBV20-1 to TRBJ1-1; unclear D gene. The CDR3 covers 15 residues. CDR1 and CDR2 (germline): DFQATT, SNEGSKA (reference sequence). Deletions cut 3 bases from V and 2 bases from J, with 16 bases between. In DNA, the CDR3 is TGCAGTGCTAGGGGATACCGGGATCTTAACACTGAAGCTTTCTTT. Protein: CSARGYRDLNTEAFF.

In this sample, this clonotype turned up many times. CDR3 sequence: CASSLVAGGVPDTQYF. CDR3 in DNA: TGCGCCAGCAGCTTGGTAGCGGGAGGAGTCCCAGATACGCAGTATTTT. The rearrangement links TRBV5-1 to TRBJ2-3; 10 positions agree with TRBD2. CDR1 is SGHRS, CDR2 YFSETQ, per germline. CDR3 length equals 16 residues. Unmatched junction bases numbered 5, after V lost 0 bases and J lost 4 bases.

The sample holds a few counts of this clonotype. This chain uses TRBV12-3 or TRBV12-4 with TRBJ2-7; D is unresolved. The CDR3 is made up of 14 amino acids. Trimming pared 6 bases from V and 0 bases from J, leaving 12 bases between. In DNA, the CDR3 is TGTGCCAGCAGGCGTGACCATAGCTCCTACGAGCAGTACTTC. Its translation is CASRRDHSSYEQYF.

This clonotype was observed a few times. The V and J genes are TRBV7-2 and TRBJ2-7, with D possibly being TRBD2 (5 bases). Trimming removed 0 bases at V and 0 bases at J, with 12 bases between. From germline, CDR1 is SGHTA and CDR2 FQGNSA. This CDR3 is 16 amino acids long. The CDR3: CASSLASGVLSYEQYF. In DNA form, the CDR3 reads TGTGCCAGCAGCTTAGCGTCCGGGGTCCTCTCCTACGAGCAGTACTTC.

J is TRBJ1-2 and V is TRBV27; tentative D call: TRBD1 (5 bases). Between the trimmed V and J ends, which lost 3 bases and 0 bases, there was a span of 17 bases. The CDR3 loop spans 17 amino acids. Germline V gene lookup returns CDR1 MNHEY and CDR2 SMNVEV (reference sequence). The CDR3 nucleotides read TGTGCCAGCAGTTTGCGGTCTGGGGGGGAAGCTAACTATGGCTACACCTTC. This sequence encodes CASSLRSGGEANYGYTF.

The rearrangement links TRBV21-1 to TRBJ2-3. TRBV21-1 is an annotated pseudogene. The CDR3 covers 15 residues. CDR3 region: CASSKNSASTDTQYF. The CDR3, as DNA: TGTGCCAGCAGCAAAAATTCTGCTAGCACAGATACGCAGTATTTT.

This clonotype was detected ten times or more. The chain couples TRBV11-2 to TRBJ2-1; D gene unclear. The CDR3 sequence is 14 residues long. In germline, CDR1 is SGHAT, CDR2 FQNNGV. Deletions cut 5 bases from V and 0 bases from J, with 8 bases between. The CDR3 here is CASSPPSSYNEQFF. The CDR3 DNA is TGTGCCAGCAGCCCCCCCAGCTCCTACAATGAGCAGTTCTTC. Supplemented by reference TRBV11-2 and TRBJ2-1, the full variable domain reads EAGVAQSPRYKIIEKRQSVAFWCNPISGHATLYWYQQILGQGPKLLIQFQNNGVVDDSQLPKDRFSAERLKGVDSTLKIQPAKLEDSAVYLCASSPPSSYNEQFFGPGTRLTVL.

There are a few counts of this clonotype. The V call is TRBV20-1, the J call TRBJ2-1; 13 bases are a match to TRBD2. The CDR3 spans 14 residues. V lost 5 bases and J lost 7; bases outside the gene matches: 5. The V gene's germline CDR1 is DFQATT and CDR2 SNEGSKA (reference sequence). This CDR3 reads CSALLAGGPNEQFF. The CDR3, as DNA: TGCAGTGCTCTACTAGCGGGAGGGCCAAATGAGCAGTTCTTC.

The V and J genes are TRBV5-1 and TRBJ2-1; 12 nucleotides agree with TRBD2. The CDR3 covers 19 residues. Germline CDR1 and CDR2: SGHRS and YFSETQ. The J segment lost 10 bases and the V segment lost 0 bases, leaving 17 bases of the junction unmatched. The DNA of the CDR3 is TGCGCCAGCAGCTTGGCTTATAGACTAGCGGGAGATGGGGGTAAGGAGCAGTTCTTC. It translates to CASSLAYRLAGDGGKEQFF. Based on the CDR3 plus reference TRBV5-1 and TRBJ2-1, the full variable domain is KAGVTQTPRYLIKTRGQQVTLSCSPISGHRSVSWYQQTPGQGLQFLFEYFSETQRNKGNFPGRFSGRQFSNSRSEMNVSTLELGDSALYLCASSLAYRLAGDGGKEQFFGPGTRLTVL.

Worth noting for this clonotype: Because it lacks the conserved phenylalanine or tryptophan at the end, this CDR3 is likely a read error. The gene calls are TRBV4-2 and TRBJ2-7; D ambiguous. CDR3 size: 13 residues. V was shortened by 1 base and J by 3 bases, with 7 bases between the two germline ends. Germline values: CDR1 LGHNA, CDR2 YNFKEQ. CDR3: CASSQAPFYEQYS. The DNA of the CDR3 is TGTGCCAGCAGCCAAGCCCCTTTCTACGAGCAGTACTCC.

This clonotype was seen only a few times. The chain combines TRBV29-1 with TRBJ1-2; D is uncertain. Germline CDR1 reads SQVTM; CDR2 reads ANQGSEA. The CDR3 contains 10 residues. V lost 6 bases, J lost 8 bases, and 10 bases lay in between. The DNA of the CDR3 is TGCAGCGTCCAAAGAGGAGGCTACACCTTC. This sequence encodes CSVQRGGYTF. Looking up the rest from reference TRBV29-1 and TRBJ1-2 gives the full variable domain: SAVISQKPSRDICQRGTSLTIQCQVDSQVTMMFWYRQQPGQSLTLIATANQGSEATYESGFVIDKFPISRPNLTFSTLTVSNMSPEDSSIYLCSVQRGGYTFGSGTRLTVV.

In this sample, this clonotype turned up a few times. V usage is TRBV7-9 and J usage is TRBJ2-7; D may be TRBD2 (5 bases). CDR1 is SEHNR, CDR2 FQNEAQ, per germline (reference sequence). CDR3 length equals 12 residues. Trimming shortened V by 3 bases and J by 5 bases, and 8 bases separated the two germline ends. CDR3 DNA sequence: TGTGCCAGCAGCTTTTCGGGGAACGAGCAGTACTTC. Residues: CASSFSGNEQYF.

This chain uses TRBV19 with TRBJ1-5; 7 bases align to TRBD1. Germline V lookup: CDR1 LNHDA, CDR2 SQIVND (reference sequence). V gave up 3 bases and J gave up 4 bases; unmatched junction bases: 9. The CDR3 loop spans 16 amino acids. The CDR3 protein is CASSIKAGGINQPQHF. CDR3 DNA: TGTGCCAGTAGTATTAAAGCAGGGGGGATAAATCAGCCCCAGCATTTT.